A selection of T cell receptor beta chains follows, all from one sample in a study of blood T cell repertoires in COVID-19. Generated by immunoSEQ multiplex PCR, the TCRdb table keeps only in-frame clones and is missing some. The sample lists roughly 180,000 clones, approximately 90% occurring once. Source material: peripheral blood. The source is a woman in her 30s with active or convalescent COVID-19. Both conserved end residues are part of each CDR3. D genes are given only for firm matches. Clone size is given for some rows only: seen once, a few or many times, or a class if the clone is expanded.

clone size	CDR3 length	J gene	D gene	V gene	CDR3 protein	CDR3 DNA
NA	13	TRBJ1-4	TRBD1	TRBV2	CASNTGGSEKLFF	TGTGCCAGCAACACAGGGGGCTCAGAAAAACTGTTTTTT
few	13	TRBJ2-5	TRBD2	TRBV3-1/TRBV3-2	CASTRTSVQTQYF	TGTGCCAGCACCAGGACTAGCGTACAGACCCAGTACTTC
NA	16	TRBJ2-7	NA	TRBV3-1/TRBV3-2	CASSQFGQGPPHEQYF	TGTGCCAGCAGCCAGTTTGGCCAGGGTCCCCCTCACGAGCAGTACTTC
NA	14	TRBJ1-2	TRBD1	TRBV9	CASSPRGQAYGYTF	TGTGCCAGCAGCCCGCGAGGACAGGCCTATGGCTACACCTTC
NA	15	TRBJ1-2	TRBD1	TRBV10-3	CAITHDPRDSYGYTF	TGTGCCATCACACATGACCCCCGGGACAGCTATGGCTACACCTTC
few	16	TRBJ1-2	TRBD1	TRBV5-1	CASSRGTGPLRYGYIF	TGCGCCAGCAGCCGCGGGACAGGGCCCCTCCGCTATGGCTACATCTTC
NA	14	TRBJ2-7	TRBD1	TRBV27	CASGLRQGVDEQYF	TGTGCCAGCGGATTAAGACAGGGGGTTGACGAGCAGTACTTC
NA	15	TRBJ2-2	TRBD2	TRBV27	CASSFGLAGGGELFF	TGTGCCAGCAGTTTCGGGCTAGCGGGGGGCGGGGAGCTGTTTTTT
NA	15	TRBJ2-7	TRBD2	TRBV11-3	CASSWYGGTSPEQYF	TGTGCCAGCAGCTGGTACGGCGGGACTAGCCCCGAGCAGTACTTC
NA	15	TRBJ1-2	NA	TRBV6-5	CASSPQGTISYGYTF	TGTGCCAGCAGTCCTCAGGGGACAATCAGCTATGGCTACACCTTC
NA	13	TRBJ2-5	NA	TRBV6-4	CASSRTLGETQYF	TGTGCCAGCAGCAGGACACTTGGAGAGACCCAGTACTTC
NA	15	TRBJ1-5	TRBD1	TRBV10-3	CAIREDRASNQPQHF	TGTGCCATCAGAGAAGACAGGGCTAGCAATCAGCCCCAGCATTTT